The 32 T cell receptor beta chains below all came from one sample that was sequenced in a study of blood T cell dynamics during melanoma immunotherapy. Data came from immunoSEQ multiplex PCR; TCRdb stores just in-frame clones and leaves some out. Of about 4,200 clones listed, nearly 90% are singletons. Time point noted: week 3, after first cycle of checkpoint inhibitor. The specimen was blood, collected from a patient treated with checkpoint blockade. The receptors originated from a human donor with melanoma.

This chain uses TRBV27 with TRBJ2-2, with a tentative D call TRBD1 (6 bases). Trimming took 11 bases from V and 3 from J, leaving 16 bases between them. This CDR3 is built from 14 residues. From germline, CDR1 is MNHEY and CDR2 SMNVEV (reference sequence). In DNA form, the CDR3 reads TGTGCCGCCCGTGCAGGGGTGTACACCGGGGAGCTGTTTTTT. Translating it yields CAARAGVYTGELFF.

The gene calls are TRBV25-1 and TRBJ1-1; D gene uncertain. The CDR3 consists of 13 residues. Trimming took off 6 bases at V and 0 bases at J, with 8 bases between the two ends. Germline loops: CDR1 MGHDK, CDR2 SYGVNS. The CDR3: CASSGRVNTEAFF. The CDR3, as DNA: TGTGCCAGCAGCGGAAGAGTGAACACTGAAGCTTTCTTT.

This clone turned up a few times. This chain links TRBV6-1 with TRBJ1-5; D is ambiguous. CDR1 and CDR2 from the germline V gene are MNHNS and SASEGT. The CDR3 is 13 residues long. Trimming pared 1 base from V and 3 bases from J, leaving 4 bases between. This CDR3 reads CASSEDYNQPQHF. For the CDR3, the DNA is TGTGCCAGCAGTGAAGATTACAATCAGCCCCAGCATTTT.

The chain carries TRBV27 and TRBJ1-2, with 8 bases identical to TRBD1. The CDR3 is 15 residues long. CDR1 and CDR2 from the germline V gene are MNHEY and SMNVEV (reference sequence). With 5 bases clipped from V and 1 base from J, the junction kept 6 bases outside the gene matches. CDR3 sequence (DNA): TGTGCCAGCAGTCCCCGGACAGGGTTTAACTATGGCTACACCTTC. Encoded protein: CASSPRTGFNYGYTF.

The CDR3 region is CASSFPGQDTQYF. In nucleotides, the CDR3 is TGTGCCAGCAGCTTCCCCGGGCAGGATACGCAGTATTTT. V usage is TRBV5-4 and J usage is TRBJ2-3; D not resolved. The V gene's germline CDR1 is SGHNT and CDR2 YYREEE (reference sequence). This CDR3 region has 13 residues. V gave up 2 bases and J gave up 6 bases, with 10 bases separating them.

The chain links TRBV15 to TRBJ2-5; no firm D call. The CDR3 has 15 amino acids. Germline values: CDR1 LNHNV, CDR2 YYDKDF (reference sequence). Trimming removed 1 base from V and 5 bases from J, with 14 bases in between. CDR3 nucleotide sequence: TGTGCCACCAGCAGAGTTATCTTGGTGGGCGAGACCCAGTACTTC. Its protein is CATSRVILVGETQYF.

The genes are TRBV7-9 and TRBJ2-7; possibly TRBD2 for D (6 bases). CDR1 is SEHNR, CDR2 FQNEAQ, per germline (reference sequence). Trimming removed 5 bases from V and 6 bases from J, with 11 bases in between. The CDR3 has 12 amino acids. CDR3 in amino acids: CASSAGRGEQYF. The CDR3 DNA reads as TGTGCCAGCAGCGCTGGGCGGGGCGAGCAGTACTTC. The entire variable domain, with the rest obtained from reference TRBV7-9 and TRBJ2-7, is as follows: DTGVSQNPRHKITKRGQNVTFRCDPISEHNRLYWYRQTLGQGPEFLTYFQNEAQLEKSRLLSDRFSAERPKGSFSTLEIQRTEQGDSAMYLCASSAGRGEQYFGPGTRLTVT.

Only one count was recorded for this clone. The chain couples TRBV29-1 to TRBJ2-3, with 9 bases matching TRBD2. J was trimmed by 4 bases and V by 4 bases; bases with no gene match: 6. The germline CDR1 and CDR2 sequences are SQVTM and ANQGSEA. The CDR3 is made up of 14 amino acids. The CDR3 bases are TGCAGCGTTGTAGCGGGAGAGGGCGCAGATACGCAGTATTTT. This gives the protein CSVVAGEGADTQYF.

The CDR3 DNA is TGTGCCTGGAGGTATCAAGAATCTAACTATGGCTACACCTTC. Its protein is CAWRYQESNYGYTF. The chain recombines TRBV30 with TRBJ1-2; the D is unclear. CDR3 length: 14 residues. Trimming took 3 bases from V and 0 from J, leaving 11 bases between them. Germline CDR1 and CDR2: GTSNPN and SVGIG (reference sequence).

This chain connects TRBV6-5 to TRBJ1-1, with 8 nucleotides matching TRBD1. The V and J ends lost 6 bases and 2 bases, in that order; junction bases with no gene match: 8. The CDR3 loop spans 15 amino acids. CDR1 is MNHEY and CDR2 is SVGAGI in the germline V gene. The CDR3 coding sequence is TGTGCCAGCAGGGCCGGGACAGGCCTAAACACTGAAGCTTTCTTT. Translated, it gives CASRAGTGLNTEAFF.

The J gene is TRBJ1-1, the V gene TRBV29-1; 7 bases are a match to TRBD1. V shed 5 bases and J 6 bases; nucleotides not matched to a gene: 9. The CDR3 runs to 13 residues. Germline CDR1 is SQVTM and CDR2 is ANQGSEA. In DNA form, the CDR3 reads TGCAGCGTTCCACCACCGGGACAGTCTGAAGCTTTCTTT. This encodes CSVPPPGQSEAFF.

This chain uses TRBV25-1 with TRBJ1-6; the match to TRBD1 covers 8 bases. CDR3 length: 15 amino acids. V gave up 2 bases and J gave up 7 bases; unmatched junction bases: 4. Germline V CDR1 and CDR2: MGHDK, SYGVNS. The CDR3 bases are TGTGCCAGCAGTGAAGGAGACAGGGGAAATTCACCCCTCCACTTT. Residues: CASSEGDRGNSPLHF.

This rearrangement joins TRBV5-6 to TRBJ1-2; no firm D call. Trimming took off 0 bases at V and 1 base at J, with 10 bases between the two ends. Germline lookup yields CDR1 SGHDT and CDR2 YYEEEE. CDR3 size: 15 residues. CDR3 bases: TGTGCCAGCAGCTTGGACAGAAAAATTAACTATGGCTACACCTTC. Protein sequence: CASSLDRKINYGYTF.

The J gene is TRBJ2-7, the V gene TRBV2, with TRBD2 matching 7 bases. The germline V gene encodes CDR1 SNHLY and CDR2 FYNNEI. V was pared by 6 bases and J by 3 bases, with 8 bases of the junction left unmatched. The CDR3 is 14 amino acids. The CDR3 reads CASRGDYLGYEQYF. The CDR3 DNA reads TGTGCCAGCAGAGGGGACTACCTAGGCTACGAGCAGTACTTC.

V and J are TRBV6-6 and TRBJ1-1; D is uncertain. V shed 2 bases and J shed 6 bases, with 13 bases lying between them. The CDR3 is 14 amino acids. Germline assignment: CDR1 MNHNY and CDR2 SVGAGI (reference sequence). The chain's CDR3 is CASSYGPGRAEAFF. In nucleotides, the CDR3 is TGTGCCAGCAGTTACGGGCCGGGGAGGGCTGAAGCTTTCTTT.

The rearrangement uses TRBV11-2 and TRBJ1-2; possibly TRBD1 for D (5 bases). Looked up from germline, CDR1 is SGHAT and CDR2 is FQNNGV. The length of the CDR3 is 13 residues. Between the trimmed V and J ends, which lost 5 bases and 8 bases, there was a span of 15 bases. The DNA of the CDR3 is TGTGCCAGCAGCATAGCGGGACGGGGAGGCTACACCTTC. It codes for CASSIAGRGGYTF.

The chain joins TRBV5-6 to TRBJ2-2, with TRBD1 matching 7 bases. This CDR3 is 15 amino acids long. Germline values: CDR1 SGHDT, CDR2 YYEEEE. With V trimmed by 1 base and J by 4 bases, 4 bases remained unmatched. CDR3 nucleotide sequence: TGTGCCAGCAGCTTGCCGGGACAGATCACCGGGGAGCTGTTTTTT. Protein sequence: CASSLPGQITGELFF. The full variable domain, completed using reference TRBV5-6 and TRBJ2-2, is DAGVTQSPTHLIKTRGQQVTLRCSPKSGHDTVSWYQQALGQGPQFIFQYYEEEERQRGNFPDRFSGHQFPNYSSELNVNALLLGDSALYLCASSLPGQITGELFFGEGSRLTVL.

This sequence joins TRBV4-1 and TRBJ2-5; D may be TRBD2 (7 bases). Germline V CDR1 and CDR2: MGHRA, YSYEKL. Trimming cost V 4 bases and J 4 bases, with 28 bases left between them. The CDR3 has 19 residues. The CDR3 sequence: CASSRQLWGGTAFGETQYF. The DNA of the CDR3 is TGCGCCAGCAGCCGGCAACTTTGGGGGGGCACAGCATTTGGAGAGACCCAGTACTTC.

J is TRBJ2-7 and V is TRBV28, with TRBD1 matching over 7 bases. Germline CDR1 MDHEN, CDR2 SYDVKM. The trim removed 6 bases at V and 6 bases at J, leaving 8 bases unmatched. This CDR3 comprises 13 residues. The CDR3 DNA is TGTGCCAGCAGGCTGACAGGGTCTCGCGAGCAGTACTTC. It encodes CASRLTGSREQYF.

The chain couples TRBV11-2 to TRBJ1-6; 8 positions agree with TRBD1. Germline trimming cut 5 bases from V and 7 bases from J; bases unmatched to any gene: 7. CDR1 is SGHAT, CDR2 FQNNGV, per germline. The CDR3 has 15 amino acids. In nucleotides, the CDR3 is TGTGCCAGCAGCCAACCGGACAGGGAGAATTCACCCCTCCACTTT. Its protein is CASSQPDRENSPLHF. The full variable domain, in which reference TRBV11-2 and TRBJ1-6 provide the parts outside the CDR3, is EAGVAQSPRYKIIEKRQSVAFWCNPISGHATLYWYQQILGQGPKLLIQFQNNGVVDDSQLPKDRFSAERLKGVDSTLKIQPAKLEDSAVYLCASSQPDRENSPLHFGNGTRLTVT.

This sequence joins TRBV29-1 and TRBJ2-2; tentatively, D is TRBD2 (6 bases). In germline, CDR1 is SQVTM, CDR2 ANQGSEA. V was shortened by 3 bases and J by 0 bases, with 14 bases between the two germline ends. The CDR3 extends over 16 amino acids. CDR3 region: CSVDFGRGTNTGELFF. In DNA, the CDR3 is TGCAGCGTTGATTTTGGCCGGGGGACGAACACCGGGGAGCTGTTTTTT.

CDR3 DNA sequence: TGTGCCAGCAGCGAGGGGAATAATATGGCAACTAATGAAAAACTGTTTTTT. Protein sequence: CASSEGNNMATNEKLFF. This sequence joins TRBV9 and TRBJ1-4; D is perhaps TRBD1 (5 bases). The CDR3 contains 17 residues. Germline CDR1 reads SGDLS; CDR2 reads YYNGEE. V was trimmed by 3 bases and J by 0 bases, leaving 15 bases between them.

The chain links TRBV9 to TRBJ2-7, with TRBD1 matching 7 bases. J lost 0 bases, V lost 2 bases, and 2 bases had no gene match. The germline CDR1 and CDR2 sequences are SGDLS and YYNGEE. There are 14 residues in the CDR3. In DNA form, the CDR3 reads TGTGCCAGCAGCGTCGGGACAGCCTCCTACGAGCAGTACTTC. Translation: CASSVGTASYEQYF.

J is TRBJ1-6 and V is TRBV27; possibly TRBD1 for D (5 bases). The CDR3 covers 15 residues. V was pared by 3 bases and J by 7 bases, with 13 bases between. Germline CDR1 MNHEY, CDR2 SMNVEV (reference sequence). CDR3 in DNA: TGTGCCAGCAGTTTCGTTCGACAGCTCAATTCACCCCTCCACTTT. The encoded protein is CASSFVRQLNSPLHF.

This clone showed up just a few times. The chain's CDR3 is CASSYPGLAGDEQYF. The CDR3 DNA reads as TGTGCCAGCAGCTACCCGGGACTAGCGGGAGACGAGCAGTACTTC. The chain couples TRBV7-2 to TRBJ2-7, with TRBD2 identical over 14 bases. The V gene's germline CDR1 is SGHTA and CDR2 FQGNSA. Trimming at V came to 4 bases and at J to 5 bases, leaving 4 bases not matched to a gene. The CDR3 runs 15 residues.

The chain has TRBV4-3 and TRBJ1-2; unclear D gene. Deletions cut 0 bases from V and 5 bases from J, with 10 bases between. Germline-derived CDR1 and CDR2 are LGHNA and YSLEER. This CDR3 contains 14 residues. The CDR3 loop is CASSQDLAVYGYTF. The CDR3 DNA is TGCGCCAGCAGCCAAGATTTGGCAGTTTATGGCTACACCTTC.

The chain couples TRBV7-2 to TRBJ2-7, with 8 bases fitting TRBD1. This CDR3 is built from 15 residues. CDR1 SGHTA and CDR2 FQGNSA come from the germline V gene. V shed 2 bases, J shed 0 bases, and the junction held 3 bases outside the gene matches. The DNA for the CDR3 is TGTGCCAGCAGCTTACGACAGGGGTACTCCTACGAGCAGTACTTC. Protein product: CASSLRQGYSYEQYF.

This clone occurred a few times. V usage is TRBV13 and J usage is TRBJ1-2; 8 nucleotides align to TRBD1. Looked up from germline, CDR1 is PRHDT and CDR2 is FYEKMQ (reference sequence). Trimming at V came to 5 bases and at J to 5 bases, leaving 4 bases not matched to a gene. This CDR3 spans 13 amino acids. The CDR3 DNA reads as TGTGCCAGCAGCGCCAGGGGGCTGTATGGCTACACCTTC. It is translated as CASSARGLYGYTF. The entire variable domain, with the rest obtained from reference TRBV13 and TRBJ1-2, is as follows: AAGVIQSPRHLIKEKRETATLKCYPIPRHDTVYWYQQGPGQDPQFLISFYEKMQSDKGSIPDRFSAQQFSDYHSELNMSSLELGDSALYFCASSARGLYGYTFGSGTRLTVV.

The chain's CDR3 is CASSDGAYGYTF. In nucleotides, the CDR3 is TGTGCCAGCAGTGACGGGGCCTATGGCTACACCTTC. The chain links TRBV6-1 to TRBJ1-2; maybe TRBD1 (5 bases). The CDR3 is made up of 12 amino acids. V dropped 3 bases and J dropped 4 bases, with 6 bases sitting between them. The germline V gene encodes CDR1 MNHNS and CDR2 SASEGT.

The chain carries TRBV7-8 and TRBJ2-7; the D is unclear. CDR3 length: 13 amino acids. V was clipped by 0 bases and J by 1 base, with 4 bases between them. From germline, CDR1 is SGHVS and CDR2 FQNEAQ. The CDR3 DNA reads TGTGCCAGCAGCTTAGCGGGTTCCTACGAGCAGTACTTC. It is translated as CASSLAGSYEQYF.

V is TRBV10-3 and J is TRBJ2-1, with TRBD1 matching 10 bases. There are 16 residues in the CDR3. Germline V gene data show CDR1 as ENHRY and CDR2 as SYGVKD. With 6 bases clipped from V and 4 bases from J, the junction kept 9 bases outside the gene matches. DNA for the CDR3: TGTGCCATCAGCTACTCCGGGACAGGGGTGTACAATGAGCAGTTCTTC. This translates into CAISYSGTGVYNEQFF.

The rearrangement links TRBV10-3 to TRBJ1-3; 11 bases line up with TRBD1. There are 16 residues in the CDR3. J gave up 3 bases and V 7 bases, and 8 bases lay outside the gene matches. CDR1 is ENHRY, CDR2 SYGVKD, per germline. The DNA of the CDR3 is TGTGCCATCAAACCCGGACAGGGGGCTGGTGGAAACACCATATATTTT. It specifies CAIKPGQGAGGNTIYF.